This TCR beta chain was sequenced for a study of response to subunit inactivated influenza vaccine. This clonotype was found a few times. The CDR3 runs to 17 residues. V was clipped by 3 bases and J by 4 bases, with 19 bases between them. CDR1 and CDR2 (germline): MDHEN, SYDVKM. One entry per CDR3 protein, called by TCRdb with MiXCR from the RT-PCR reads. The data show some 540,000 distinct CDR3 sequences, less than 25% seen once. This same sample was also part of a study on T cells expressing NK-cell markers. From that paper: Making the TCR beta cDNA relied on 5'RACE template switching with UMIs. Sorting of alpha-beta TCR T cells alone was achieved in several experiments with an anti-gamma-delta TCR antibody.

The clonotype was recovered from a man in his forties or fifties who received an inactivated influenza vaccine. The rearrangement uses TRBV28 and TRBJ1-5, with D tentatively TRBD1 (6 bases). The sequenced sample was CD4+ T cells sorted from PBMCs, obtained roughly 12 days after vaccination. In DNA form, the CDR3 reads TGTGCCAGCAGTTTCTTTATCTCCGGGACACGAAATCAGCCCCAGCATTTT. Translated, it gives CASSFFISGTRNQPQHF. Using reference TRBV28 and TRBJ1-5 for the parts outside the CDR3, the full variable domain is DVKVTQSSRYLVKRTGEKVFLECVQDMDHENMFWYRQDPGLGLRLIYFSYDVKMKEKGDIPEGYSVSREKKERFSLILESASTNQTSMYLCASSFFISGTRNQPQHFGDGTRLSIL.